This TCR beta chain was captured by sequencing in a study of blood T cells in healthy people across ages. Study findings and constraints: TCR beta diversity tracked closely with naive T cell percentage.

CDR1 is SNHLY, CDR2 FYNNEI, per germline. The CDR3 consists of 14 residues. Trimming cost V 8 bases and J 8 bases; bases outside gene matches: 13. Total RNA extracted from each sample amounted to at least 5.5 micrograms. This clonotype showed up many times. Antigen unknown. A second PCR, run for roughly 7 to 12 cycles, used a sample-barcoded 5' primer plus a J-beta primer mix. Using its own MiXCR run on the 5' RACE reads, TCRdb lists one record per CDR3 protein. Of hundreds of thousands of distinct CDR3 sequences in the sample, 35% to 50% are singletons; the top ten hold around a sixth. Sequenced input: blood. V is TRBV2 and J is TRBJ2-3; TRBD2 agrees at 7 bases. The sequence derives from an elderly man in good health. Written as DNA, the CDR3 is TGTGCCAGCCAGGACGGCGGGAGCTCCTTTACGCAGTATTTT. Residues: CASQDGGSSFTQYF.